This T cell receptor beta chain was captured in a study of spatial heterogeneity in lung cancer. For the study at large: Unique TCR and UMI combinations averaged more than ten appearances each in raw reads. Study-level points and caveats: TCRs found ubiquitously expanded in tumor appeared in blood more at resection than at follow-up.

Points on this clonotype: What it recognizes is unknown.

On each TCR cDNA molecule, a unique molecular identifier was present. TCRdb independently ran MiXCR on the 5' RACE reads; one entry per CDR3 protein. Here the sample spans some 64,000 distinct CDR3 sequences, about 8% being singletons. V was shortened by 6 bases and J by 3 bases, with 7 bases between the two germline ends. The CDR3 extends over 12 amino acids. Germline V lookup: CDR1 MNHNS, CDR2 SASEGT. Documented time point: sample taken at primary tumor resection. Whole RNA obtained from tumor, nontumor lung or frozen PBMC underwent sequencing without sorting. A total of roughly 72 untreated early-stage non-small cell lung cancer patients served as donors.

The origin of this receptor is a female donor with early-stage non-small cell lung cancer. This specimen consisted of PBMCs, obtained at surgery. The chain has TRBV6-1 and TRBJ2-3; no clear D gene. The DNA for the CDR3 is TGTGCCAGCAGACCATTGACAGATACGCAGTATTTT. This codes for CASRPLTDTQYF.